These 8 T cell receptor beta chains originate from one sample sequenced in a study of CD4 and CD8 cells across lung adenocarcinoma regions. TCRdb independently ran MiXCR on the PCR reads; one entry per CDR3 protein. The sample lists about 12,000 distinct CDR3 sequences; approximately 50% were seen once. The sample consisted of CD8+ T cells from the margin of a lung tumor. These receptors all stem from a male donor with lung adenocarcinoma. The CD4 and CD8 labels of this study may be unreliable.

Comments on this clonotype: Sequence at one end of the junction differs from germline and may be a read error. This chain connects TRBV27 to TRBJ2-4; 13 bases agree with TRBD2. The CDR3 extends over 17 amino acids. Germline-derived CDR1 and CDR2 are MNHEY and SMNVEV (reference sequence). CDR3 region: CASSSELAGGGTNTQYF. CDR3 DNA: TGTGCCAGCAGTTCGGAACTAGCGGGAGGGGGCACAAACACTCAGTACTTC.

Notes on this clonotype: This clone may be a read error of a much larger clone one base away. CDR3 region: CASGERLAGRNEQFF. CDR3 coding DNA: TGTGCCAGCGGTGAAAGGCTAGCGGGGCGAAATGAGCAGTTCTTC. The chain has TRBV6-1 and TRBJ2-1; 9 nucleotides align to TRBD2. The CDR3 has 15 amino acids. The V gene's germline CDR1 is MNHNS and CDR2 SASEGT.

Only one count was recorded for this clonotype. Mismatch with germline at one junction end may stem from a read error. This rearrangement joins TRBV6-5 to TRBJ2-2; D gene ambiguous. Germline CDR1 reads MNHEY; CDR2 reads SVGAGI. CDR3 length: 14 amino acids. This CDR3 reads CASTWDRSTGTLYF. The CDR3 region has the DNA TGTGCCAGCACTTGGGATCGAAGCACCGGTACGCTGTATTTT.

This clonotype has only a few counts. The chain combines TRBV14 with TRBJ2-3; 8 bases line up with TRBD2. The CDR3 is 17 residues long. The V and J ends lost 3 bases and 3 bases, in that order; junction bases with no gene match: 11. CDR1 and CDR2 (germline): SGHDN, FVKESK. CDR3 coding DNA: TGTGCCAGCAGCCATCAAAGGAGCGGGAGAAGAACAGATACGCAGTATTTT. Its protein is CASSHQRSGRRTDTQYF.

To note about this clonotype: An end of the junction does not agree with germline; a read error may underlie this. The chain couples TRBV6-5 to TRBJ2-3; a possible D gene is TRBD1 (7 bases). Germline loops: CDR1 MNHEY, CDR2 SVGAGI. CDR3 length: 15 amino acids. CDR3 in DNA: TGTGCCAGCGGTAACAGGGGCACTAGCACAGATACGCAGTATTTC. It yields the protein CASGNRGTSTDTQYF.

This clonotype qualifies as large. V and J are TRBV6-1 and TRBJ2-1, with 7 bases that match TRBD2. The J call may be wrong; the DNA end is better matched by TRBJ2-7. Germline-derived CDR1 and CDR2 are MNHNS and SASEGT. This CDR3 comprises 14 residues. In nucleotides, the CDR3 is TGTGCCAGCAGTGATACTAGCGCGGTCAATGAGCAGTACTTC. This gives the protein CASSDTSAVNEQYF.

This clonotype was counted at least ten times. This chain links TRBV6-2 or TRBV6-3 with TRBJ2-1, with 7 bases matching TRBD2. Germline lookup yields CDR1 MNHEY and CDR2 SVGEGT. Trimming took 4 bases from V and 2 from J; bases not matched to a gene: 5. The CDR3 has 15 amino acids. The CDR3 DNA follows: TGTGCCAGCAGTTTCGGCGGGAGCGCCTACAATGAGCAGTTCTTC. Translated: CASSFGGSAYNEQFF.

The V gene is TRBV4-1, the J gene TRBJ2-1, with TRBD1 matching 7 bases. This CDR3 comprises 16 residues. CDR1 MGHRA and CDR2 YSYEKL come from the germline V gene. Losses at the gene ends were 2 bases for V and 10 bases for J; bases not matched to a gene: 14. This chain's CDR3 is CASSQQPGQPGHEQFF. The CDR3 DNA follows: TGCGCCAGCAGCCAACAACCGGGACAGCCTGGCCACGAGCAGTTCTTC.